What follows are 27 T cell receptor beta chains derived from one specimen sequenced in a study of cytomegalovirus exposure and HLA in healthy donors (dated by TCRdb to the late 2010s). Preparation of the library involved the immunoSEQ multiplex PCR assay. For the multiplex PCR, a mixture combining 60 forward primers for TCR Vbeta segments and 13 reverse primers for TCR Jbeta segments was used. Here the immuneACCESS table is served through TCRdb, limited to in-frame sequences with V and J called. Missing clones are a known gap in these copies; in checked studies unresolved V genes cover under half, and the rest lacks a known reason. The table held for this sample gives 93,000 or so clones. The ten largest make up 3% to 3.5% of the sample. The sequencing sample was made of PBMCs. The receptors stem from a man aged 35-49 years in good health and CMV-seronegative.

The chain carries TRBV2 and TRBJ1-5; D call uncertain. In germline, CDR1 is SNHLY, CDR2 FYNNEI. The CDR3 contains 18 residues. V lost 2 bases and J lost 1, with 18 bases in between. CDR3 nucleotides: TGTGCCAGCAGTGAATCGAGACATAACCCTGGGAGCAATCAGCCCCAGCATTTT. Its protein product is CASSESRHNPGSNQPQHF.

The J gene is TRBJ2-7, the V gene TRBV6-5, with TRBD1 identical over 8 bases. CDR3 length: 15 residues. Looked up from germline, CDR1 is MNHEY and CDR2 is SVGAGI. V dropped 2 bases and J dropped 2; count of bases not matched to a gene: 5. This CDR3 reads CASSYRDRGAYEQYF. The CDR3 nucleotides read TGTGCCAGCAGTTACCGCGACAGGGGCGCCTACGAGCAGTACTTC.

This chain uses TRBV27 with TRBJ1-1, with 9 bases lining up with TRBD1. The V gene's germline CDR1 is MNHEY and CDR2 SMNVEV (reference sequence). The CDR3 loop spans 12 amino acids. V lost 6 bases and J lost 7; bases outside the gene matches: 3. CDR3 sequence: CASSGTGFEAFF. The CDR3 DNA reads as TGTGCCAGCAGCGGGACAGGGTTTGAAGCTTTCTTT.

This chain uses TRBV27 with TRBJ2-3; D call uncertain. The CDR3 has 12 residues. Germline loops: CDR1 MNHEY, CDR2 SMNVEV (reference sequence). Trimming cost V 2 bases and J 5 bases, with 5 bases left between them. CDR3 in DNA: TGTGCCAGCAGTTTAAGAGGAGATACGCAGTATTTT. Encoded protein: CASSLRGDTQYF.

The chain employs TRBV2 and TRBJ2-2; 9 nucleotides match TRBD1. With V trimmed by 5 bases and J by 3 bases, 4 bases remained unmatched. Germline V gene sequence: CDR1 SNHLY, CDR2 FYNNEI. CDR3 length equals 15 residues. The CDR3, as DNA: TGTGCCAGCAGTAAACAGGGGGCAGACACCGGGGAGCTGTTTTTT. Amino acid sequence: CASSKQGADTGELFF. The full variable domain, in which reference TRBV2 and TRBJ2-2 provide the parts outside the CDR3, is EPEVTQTPSHQVTQMGQEVILRCVPISNHLYFYWYRQILGQKVEFLVSFYNNEISEKSEIFDDQFSVERPDGSNFTLKIRSTKLEDSAMYFCASSKQGADTGELFFGEGSRLTVL.

This chain joins TRBV19 and TRBJ1-1, with D maybe TRBD1 (5 bases). The V gene's germline CDR1 is LNHDA and CDR2 SQIVND (reference sequence). The CDR3 is 14 residues long. Trimming shortened V by 7 bases and J by 0 bases, and 12 bases separated the two germline ends. The CDR3 is CASKRQGVNTEAFF. In DNA, the CDR3 is TGTGCCAGTAAAAGGCAAGGGGTGAACACTGAAGCTTTCTTT.

J is TRBJ1-2 and V is TRBV5-1; TRBD1 aligns across 7 bases. Germline V CDR1 and CDR2: SGHRS, YFSETQ. V shed 0 bases, J shed 3 bases, and the junction held 2 bases outside the gene matches. The CDR3 sequence is 14 residues long. The CDR3 is CASSLAQGDYGYTF. CDR3 DNA: TGCGCCAGCAGCTTGGCCCAGGGGGACTATGGCTACACCTTC.

The chain's CDR3 is CASRQAGTGVNEQFF. The CDR3 coding sequence is TGCGCCAGCAGACAAGCCGGGACAGGGGTCAATGAGCAGTTCTTC. V is TRBV5-1 and J is TRBJ2-1; 10 bases map to TRBD1. The CDR3 runs to 15 residues. The ends lost 5 bases at V and 6 bases at J; junction bases unmatched: 8. Germline lookup yields CDR1 SGHRS and CDR2 YFSETQ.

The chain employs TRBV27 and TRBJ2-7; D is uncertain. The V gene's germline CDR1 is MNHEY and CDR2 SMNVEV (reference sequence). Between the trimmed V and J ends, which lost 6 bases and 0 bases, there was a span of 9 bases. The CDR3 sequence is 13 residues long. The CDR3 DNA reads TGTGCCAGCAGACCGACTGACTCCTACGAGCAGTACTTC. Translated: CASRPTDSYEQYF.

J is TRBJ2-1 and V is TRBV6-1, with TRBD2 as a possible D gene (5 bases). Between the trimmed V and J ends, which lost 5 bases and 0 bases, there was a span of 11 bases. The germline V gene encodes CDR1 MNHNS and CDR2 SASEGT. The CDR3 is made up of 15 amino acids. The CDR3 sequence: CASSFDGSSYNEQFF. As DNA, the CDR3 is TGTGCCAGCAGTTTCGATGGGAGCTCCTACAATGAGCAGTTCTTC.

The V call is TRBV30, the J call TRBJ1-6, with D hard to call. CDR3 length equals 13 residues. Germline assignment: CDR1 GTSNPN and CDR2 SVGIG (reference sequence). V shed 7 bases and J shed 2 bases, with 9 bases lying between them. The CDR3 DNA reads TGTGCCTTTGACACAACCTATAATTCACCCCTCCACTTT. Translation: CAFDTTYNSPLHF.

The genes are TRBV11-2 and TRBJ1-2; no firm D call. V lost 6 bases and J lost 4, with 15 bases in between. The CDR3 has 14 residues. The germline gives CDR1 SGHAT, CDR2 FQNNGV. The CDR3 spells CASRDQVGGYGYTF. As DNA, the CDR3 is TGTGCCAGCAGGGACCAGGTGGGAGGCTATGGCTACACCTTC. The entire variable domain, with the rest obtained from reference TRBV11-2 and TRBJ1-2, is as follows: EAGVAQSPRYKIIEKRQSVAFWCNPISGHATLYWYQQILGQGPKLLIQFQNNGVVDDSQLPKDRFSAERLKGVDSTLKIQPAKLEDSAVYLCASRDQVGGYGYTFGSGTRLTVV.

The J gene is TRBJ2-7, the V gene TRBV7-9, with 9 bases lining up with TRBD2. CDR3 length: 14 residues. Germline V gene lookup returns CDR1 SEHNR and CDR2 FQNEAQ (reference sequence). With 5 bases clipped from V and 5 bases from J, the junction kept 7 bases outside the gene matches. CDR3 DNA: TGTGCCAGCAGCCAAAGCGGGAGGCGAAACGAGCAGTACTTC. Translated, it gives CASSQSGRRNEQYF.

The V and J genes are TRBV18 and TRBJ2-2, with D unresolved. CDR3 size: 15 residues. CDR1 and CDR2 (germline): KGHSH, LQKENI. The V gene lost 0 bases and the J gene lost 1 base, with 6 bases spanning the gap. DNA of the CDR3: TGTGCCAGCTCACCACCGCCGCGGAACACCGGGGAGCTGTTTTTT. This gives the protein CASSPPPRNTGELFF. The complete variable domain, with remaining parts taken from reference TRBV18 and TRBJ2-2, reads NAGVMQNPRHLVRRRGQEARLRCSPMKGHSHVYWYRQLPEEGLKFMVYLQKENIIDESGMPKERFSAEFPKEGPSILRIQQVVRGDSAAYFCASSPPPRNTGELFFGEGSRLTVL.

This sequence joins TRBV28 and TRBJ2-7, with no clear D. Germline CDR1 and CDR2: MDHEN and SYDVKM. This CDR3 has 12 amino acids. V lost 5 bases, J lost 1 base, and 6 bases lay in between. CDR3 sequence reads: CASSRESYEQYF. The CDR3, as DNA: TGTGCCAGCAGTCGAGAGTCCTACGAGCAGTACTTC.

The chain uses TRBV27 and TRBJ1-1; 7 bases align to TRBD1. The CDR3 sequence is 12 residues long. Trimming removed 6 bases from V and 8 bases from J; junction bases left unmatched: 6. CDR1 is MNHEY and CDR2 is SMNVEV in the germline V gene (reference sequence). In nucleotides, the CDR3 is TGTGCCAGCAGCAAACAGGGGCGAGAAGCTTTCTTT. Protein: CASSKQGREAFF.

The chain combines TRBV5-1 with TRBJ1-1, with a tentative D call TRBD1 (5 bases). The germline V gene has CDR1 SGHRS and CDR2 YFSETQ. The V end was cut by 0 bases, the J end by 1 base, with 10 bases between. CDR3 length equals 15 residues. Written as DNA, the CDR3 is TGCGCCAGCAGCTTGGCCGGGACTACGAACACTGAAGCTTTCTTT. It specifies CASSLAGTTNTEAFF.

V and J are TRBV27 and TRBJ2-1; D uncertain. V gave up 6 bases and J gave up 0 bases, with 15 bases separating them. CDR3 length: 16 amino acids. CDR1 is MNHEY, CDR2 SMNVEV, per germline (reference sequence). Here the CDR3 reads CASSSEGAFSYNEQFF. The DNA for the CDR3 is TGTGCCAGCAGCTCCGAAGGAGCGTTCTCCTACAATGAGCAGTTCTTC.

About this clone: The sample carries other DNA sequences with the same CDR3. The chain combines TRBV9 with TRBJ2-6, with a weak D call TRBD1 (5 bases). Germline V gene sequence: CDR1 SGDLS, CDR2 YYNGEE. The CDR3 has 15 amino acids. Trimming cost V 1 base and J 0 bases, with 5 bases left between them. The CDR3 DNA reads TGTGCCAGCAGCGTACAGGGCTCTGGGGCCAACGTCCTGACTTTC. It translates to CASSVQGSGANVLTF.

J is TRBJ2-1 and V is TRBV27; D possibly corresponds to TRBD2 (5 bases). Between the trimmed V and J ends, which lost 3 bases and 8 bases, there was a span of 17 bases. The CDR3 totals 15 residues. In germline, CDR1 is MNHEY, CDR2 SMNVEV (reference sequence). The chain's CDR3 is CASSFMDGKWDEQFF. The CDR3 DNA reads TGTGCCAGCAGTTTTATGGACGGGAAATGGGATGAGCAGTTCTTC.

The chain recombines TRBV11-2 with TRBJ2-7, with D hard to call. The germline gives CDR1 SGHAT, CDR2 FQNNGV. V lost 5 bases and J 4 bases, leaving 6 bases between the germline ends. The CDR3 is made up of 11 amino acids. CDR3 nucleotide sequence: TGTGCCAGCAGCGCCTATTACGAGCAGTACTTC. Protein: CASSAYYEQYF.

CDR3 residues: CASSPGTKQYF. The CDR3 nucleotides read TGTGCCAGCAGCCCTGGGACAAAGCAGTACTTC. The J gene is TRBJ2-7, the V gene TRBV11-2, with D perhaps matching TRBD1 (6 bases). Germline-derived CDR1 and CDR2 are SGHAT and FQNNGV. V was trimmed by 5 bases and J by 8 bases, leaving 10 bases between them. The CDR3 is 11 amino acids.

This chain links TRBV27 with TRBJ1-2, with TRBD1 as a possible D gene (6 bases). Trimming stripped 1 base from V and 3 bases from J, with 9 bases between. CDR1 MNHEY and CDR2 SMNVEV come from the germline V gene (reference sequence). The CDR3 sequence is 14 residues long. The CDR3 region has the DNA TGTGCCAGCAGTTTATTAGCAGGGGACTATGGCTACACCTTC. Protein product: CASSLLAGDYGYTF.

Note on this clone: The junction and the germline gene differ at one end; a read error may be behind it. J is TRBJ1-2 and V is TRBV14; D may be TRBD1 (6 bases). CDR3 length: 12 amino acids. The V gene's germline CDR1 is SGHDN and CDR2 FVKESK. In DNA form, the CDR3 reads TGTGCCAGCAGCCCCGGACAGAGCAGAGTTATCTTC. Residues: CASSPGQSRVIF.

V is TRBV9 and J is TRBJ2-7; 9 bases are shared with TRBD2. Per germline, CDR1 SGDLS and CDR2 YYNGEE. V was clipped by 3 bases and J by 4 bases; unmatched bases: 8. The length of the CDR3 is 15 residues. The CDR3 DNA reads TGTGCCAGCAGCGCGGGGCCTAGCGGGGAATACGAGCAGTACTTC. Translated: CASSAGPSGEYEQYF.

The chain uses TRBV6-5 and TRBJ1-1; 7 bases agree with TRBD1. Germline V gives CDR1 MNHEY, CDR2 SVGAGI. This CDR3 contains 14 residues. This CDR3 reads CATRGLSGSTEAFF. The CDR3 nucleotides read TGTGCGACAAGGGGGCTATCGGGAAGTACTGAAGCTTTCTTT.

This sequence joins TRBV19 and TRBJ1-5; 10 bases match TRBD1. In germline, CDR1 is LNHDA, CDR2 SQIVND (reference sequence). This CDR3 has 16 amino acids. J was trimmed by 5 bases and V by 3 bases; bases with no gene match: 7. The CDR3 sequence: CASSILGGTGDQPQHF. For the CDR3, the DNA is TGTGCCAGTAGTATTTTGGGGGGGACAGGGGATCAGCCCCAGCATTTT.